The 2 T cell receptor beta chains reported below all come from one sample, sequenced in a study of T-cell reconstitution after alpha-beta-depleted transplantation in children. Molecular barcoding with unique molecular identifiers was used for the TCRbeta library. In TCRdb, the PCR reads were re-called with MiXCR into one record per CDR3 protein. The sample contains approximately 490,000 distinct CDR3 sequences, around 13% of which appear only once. Source: PBMCs from the stem cell graft donor, taken from the stem cell graft. These receptors originate from a human donor who donated a stem cell graft to a child with combined immunodeficiency.

This clonotype has just a few counts. This chain uses TRBV30 with TRBJ1-1, with D perhaps matching TRBD1 (5 bases). This CDR3 has 15 amino acids. CDR1 and CDR2 from the germline V gene are GTSNPN and SVGIG (reference sequence). Between the trimmed V and J ends, which lost 2 bases and 4 bases, there was a span of 17 bases. Written as DNA, the CDR3 is TGTGCCTGGAGTAGGACCCAGGGTGGGGTCACTGAAGCTTTCTTT. This gives the protein CAWSRTQGGVTEAFF.

This clonotype was seen more than once but under ten times. J is TRBJ1-1 and V is TRBV3-1; D gene uncertain. The V gene lost 6 bases and the J gene lost 1 base, with 9 bases spanning the gap. CDR3 length equals 13 residues. In germline, CDR1 is LGHDT, CDR2 YNNKEL (reference sequence). The CDR3 region is CASRPARNTEAFF. The CDR3 nucleotides read TGTGCCAGCAGGCCTGCCAGGAACACTGAAGCTTTCTTT. The whole variable domain, filled in from reference TRBV3-1 and TRBJ1-1, reads DTAVSQTPKYLVTQMGNDKSIKCEQNLGHDTMYWYKQDSKKFLKIMFSYNNKELIINETVPNRFSPKSPDKAHLNLHINSLELGDSAVYFCASRPARNTEAFFGQGTRLTVV.